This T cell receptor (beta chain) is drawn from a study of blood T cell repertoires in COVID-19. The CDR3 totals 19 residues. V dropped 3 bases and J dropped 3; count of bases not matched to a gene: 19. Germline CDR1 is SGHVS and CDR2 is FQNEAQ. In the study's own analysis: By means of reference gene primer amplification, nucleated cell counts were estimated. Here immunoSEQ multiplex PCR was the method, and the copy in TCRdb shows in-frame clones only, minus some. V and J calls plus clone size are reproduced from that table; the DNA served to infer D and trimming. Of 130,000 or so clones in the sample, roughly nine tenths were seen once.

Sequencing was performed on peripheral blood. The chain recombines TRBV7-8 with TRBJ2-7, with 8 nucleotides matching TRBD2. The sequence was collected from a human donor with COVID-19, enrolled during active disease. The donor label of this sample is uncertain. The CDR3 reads CASSFAWDWAGGENYEQYF. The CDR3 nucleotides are TGTGCCAGCAGCTTCGCTTGGGATTGGGCGGGGGGCGAAAACTACGAGCAGTACTTC.